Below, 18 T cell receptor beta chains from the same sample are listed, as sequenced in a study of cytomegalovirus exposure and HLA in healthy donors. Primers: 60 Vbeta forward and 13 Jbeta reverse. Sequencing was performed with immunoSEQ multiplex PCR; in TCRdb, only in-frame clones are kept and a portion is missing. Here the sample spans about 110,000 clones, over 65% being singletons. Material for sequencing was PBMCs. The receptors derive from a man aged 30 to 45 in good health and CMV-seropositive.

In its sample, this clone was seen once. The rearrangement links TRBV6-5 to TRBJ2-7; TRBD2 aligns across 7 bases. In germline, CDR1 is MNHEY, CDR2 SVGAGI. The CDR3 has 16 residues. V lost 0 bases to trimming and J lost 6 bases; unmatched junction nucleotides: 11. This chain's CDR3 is CASSYSSSGASGEQYF. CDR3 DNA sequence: TGTGCCAGCAGTTACTCATCCAGCGGGGCCTCGGGCGAGCAGTACTTC.

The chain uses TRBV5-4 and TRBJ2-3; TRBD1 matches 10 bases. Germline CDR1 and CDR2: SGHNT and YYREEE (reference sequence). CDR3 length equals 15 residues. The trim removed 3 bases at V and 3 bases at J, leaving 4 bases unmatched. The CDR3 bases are TGTGCCAGCAGCTCAACGGGACAGGGGACAGATACGCAGTATTTT. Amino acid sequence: CASSSTGQGTDTQYF.

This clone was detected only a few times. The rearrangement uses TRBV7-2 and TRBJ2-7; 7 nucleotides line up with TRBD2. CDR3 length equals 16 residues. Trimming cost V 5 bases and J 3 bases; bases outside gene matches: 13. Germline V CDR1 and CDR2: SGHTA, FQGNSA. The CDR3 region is CASSPPVGGPGYEQYF. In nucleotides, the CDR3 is TGTGCCAGCAGCCCGCCAGTGGGAGGGCCCGGCTACGAGCAGTACTTC.

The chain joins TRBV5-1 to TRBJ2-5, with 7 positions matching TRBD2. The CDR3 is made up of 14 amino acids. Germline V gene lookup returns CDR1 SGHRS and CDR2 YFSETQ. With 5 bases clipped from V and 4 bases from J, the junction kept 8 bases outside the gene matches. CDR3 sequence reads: CASRFGGGSETQYF. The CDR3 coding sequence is TGCGCCAGCAGATTCGGCGGGGGTTCAGAGACCCAGTACTTC.

CDR3 sequence (DNA): TGTGCCAGCAGTGGGACAGGGGGTAGGCAGCCCCAGCATTTT. Protein product: CASSGTGGRQPQHF. This chain uses TRBV2 with TRBJ1-5, with TRBD1 matching 10 bases. Germline V gene sequence: CDR1 SNHLY, CDR2 FYNNEI. The CDR3 is made up of 14 amino acids. V gave up 4 bases and J gave up 7 bases; unmatched junction bases: 4.

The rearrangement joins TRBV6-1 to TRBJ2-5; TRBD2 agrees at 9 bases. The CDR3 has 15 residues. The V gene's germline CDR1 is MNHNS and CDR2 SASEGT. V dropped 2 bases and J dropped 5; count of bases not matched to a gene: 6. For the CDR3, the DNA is TGTGCCAGCAGTGAAAGCGCGGGGGGGCAGGAGACCCAGTACTTC. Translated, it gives CASSESAGGQETQYF.

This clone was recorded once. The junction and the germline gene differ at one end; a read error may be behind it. The CDR3 DNA follows: TGTGCTAGCAGCTTAGGGCAGGGGGCATTCGATGAGCAGTTCTTC. It encodes CASSLGQGAFDEQFF. The chain combines TRBV7-7 with TRBJ2-1, with 8 bases that match TRBD1. CDR1 and CDR2 (germline): SSHAT, FNYEAQ (reference sequence). The CDR3 sequence is 15 residues long.

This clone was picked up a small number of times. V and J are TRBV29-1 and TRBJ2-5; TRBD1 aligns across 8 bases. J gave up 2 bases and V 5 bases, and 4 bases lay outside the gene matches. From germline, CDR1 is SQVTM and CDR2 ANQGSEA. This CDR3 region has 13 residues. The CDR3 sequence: CSVSRTGQETQYF. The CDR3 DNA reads TGCAGCGTTAGCCGGACAGGGCAAGAGACCCAGTACTTC. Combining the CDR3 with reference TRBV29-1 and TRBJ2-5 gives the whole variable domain SAVISQKPSRDICQRGTSLTIQCQVDSQVTMMFWYRQQPGQSLTLIATANQGSEATYESGFVIDKFPISRPNLTFSTLTVSNMSPEDSSIYLCSVSRTGQETQYFGPGTRLLVL.

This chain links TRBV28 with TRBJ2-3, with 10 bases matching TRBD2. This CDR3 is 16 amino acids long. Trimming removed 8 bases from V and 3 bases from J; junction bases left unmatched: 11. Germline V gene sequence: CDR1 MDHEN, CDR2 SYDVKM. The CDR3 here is CASSHPTSGETDTQYF. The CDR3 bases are TGTGCCAGCTCTCACCCCACTAGCGGGGAGACAGATACGCAGTATTTT.

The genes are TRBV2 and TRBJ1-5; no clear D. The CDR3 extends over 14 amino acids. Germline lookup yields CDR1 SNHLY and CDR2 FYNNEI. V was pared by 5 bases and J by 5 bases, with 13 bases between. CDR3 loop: CASSQALSYQPQHF. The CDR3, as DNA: TGTGCCAGCAGTCAGGCCCTTTCTTATCAGCCCCAGCATTTT.

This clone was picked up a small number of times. The CDR3 sequence is CASSLIGRGQGNTEAFF. In nucleotides, the CDR3 is TGTGCCAGCAGTTTAATTGGCAGGGGGCAAGGAAACACTGAAGCTTTCTTT. The chain carries TRBV28 and TRBJ1-1, with TRBD1 matching over 8 bases. Germline V gives CDR1 MDHEN, CDR2 SYDVKM. Trimming took 2 bases from V and 2 from J; bases not matched to a gene: 10. The CDR3 covers 17 residues. Variable domain in full (rest from reference TRBV28 and TRBJ1-1): DVKVTQSSRYLVKRTGEKVFLECVQDMDHENMFWYRQDPGLGLRLIYFSYDVKMKEKGDIPEGYSVSREKKERFSLILESASTNQTSMYLCASSLIGRGQGNTEAFFGQGTRLTVV.

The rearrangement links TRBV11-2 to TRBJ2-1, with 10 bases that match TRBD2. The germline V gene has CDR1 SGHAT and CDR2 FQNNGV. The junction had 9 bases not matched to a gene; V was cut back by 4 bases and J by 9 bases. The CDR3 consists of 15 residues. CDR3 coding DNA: TGTGCCAGCAGCTCGACTAGCGGGCTTAAGAGTGAGCAGTTCTTC. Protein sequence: CASSSTSGLKSEQFF.

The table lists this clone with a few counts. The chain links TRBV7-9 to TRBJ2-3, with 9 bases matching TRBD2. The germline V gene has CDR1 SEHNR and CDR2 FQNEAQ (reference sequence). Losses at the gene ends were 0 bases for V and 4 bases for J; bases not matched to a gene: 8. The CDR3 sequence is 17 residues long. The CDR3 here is CASSLASGGGAPDTQYF. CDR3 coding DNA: TGTGCCAGCAGCTTAGCCTCCGGCGGGGGGGCCCCAGATACGCAGTATTTT. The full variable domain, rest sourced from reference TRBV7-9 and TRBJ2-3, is DTGVSQNPRHKITKRGQNVTFRCDPISEHNRLYWYRQTLGQGPEFLTYFQNEAQLEKSRLLSDRFSAERPKGSFSTLEIQRTEQGDSAMYLCASSLASGGGAPDTQYFGPGTRLTVL.

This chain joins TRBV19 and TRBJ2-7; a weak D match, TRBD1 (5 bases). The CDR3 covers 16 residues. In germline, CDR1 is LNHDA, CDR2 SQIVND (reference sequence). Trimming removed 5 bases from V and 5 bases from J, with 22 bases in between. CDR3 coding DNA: TGTGCCAGTAGTCCGTTAGGCGTAGGGGTCCTCCACGAGCAGTACTTC. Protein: CASSPLGVGVLHEQYF.

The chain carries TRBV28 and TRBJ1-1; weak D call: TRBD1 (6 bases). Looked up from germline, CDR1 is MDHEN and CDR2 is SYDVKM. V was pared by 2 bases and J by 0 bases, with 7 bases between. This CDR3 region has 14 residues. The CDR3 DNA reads TGTGCCAGCAGTTTAGGGGACATGAACACTGAAGCTTTCTTT. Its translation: CASSLGDMNTEAFF. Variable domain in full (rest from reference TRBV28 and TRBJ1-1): DVKVTQSSRYLVKRTGEKVFLECVQDMDHENMFWYRQDPGLGLRLIYFSYDVKMKEKGDIPEGYSVSREKKERFSLILESASTNQTSMYLCASSLGDMNTEAFFGQGTRLTVV.

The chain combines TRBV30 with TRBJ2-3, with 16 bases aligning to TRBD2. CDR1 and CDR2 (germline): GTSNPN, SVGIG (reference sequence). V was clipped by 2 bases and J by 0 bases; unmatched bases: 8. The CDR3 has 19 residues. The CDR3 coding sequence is TGTGCCTGGAGTCCCCCGGGACTAGCGGGGGGGCGGAGCACAGATACGCAGTATTTT. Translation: CAWSPPGLAGGRSTDTQYF.

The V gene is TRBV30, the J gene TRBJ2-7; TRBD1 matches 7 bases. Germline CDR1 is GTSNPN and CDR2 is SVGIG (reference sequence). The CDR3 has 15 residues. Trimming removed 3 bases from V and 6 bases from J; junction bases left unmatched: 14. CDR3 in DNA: TGTGCCTGGAGAGAGGGACAGCGAGCGCCCGCCGAGCAGTACTTC. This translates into CAWREGQRAPAEQYF.

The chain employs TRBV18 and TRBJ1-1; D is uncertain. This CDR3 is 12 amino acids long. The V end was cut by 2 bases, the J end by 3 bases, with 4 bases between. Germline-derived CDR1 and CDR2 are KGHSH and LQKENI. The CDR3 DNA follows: TGTGCCAGCTCACCAGACTACACTGAAGCTTTCTTT. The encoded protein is CASSPDYTEAFF.